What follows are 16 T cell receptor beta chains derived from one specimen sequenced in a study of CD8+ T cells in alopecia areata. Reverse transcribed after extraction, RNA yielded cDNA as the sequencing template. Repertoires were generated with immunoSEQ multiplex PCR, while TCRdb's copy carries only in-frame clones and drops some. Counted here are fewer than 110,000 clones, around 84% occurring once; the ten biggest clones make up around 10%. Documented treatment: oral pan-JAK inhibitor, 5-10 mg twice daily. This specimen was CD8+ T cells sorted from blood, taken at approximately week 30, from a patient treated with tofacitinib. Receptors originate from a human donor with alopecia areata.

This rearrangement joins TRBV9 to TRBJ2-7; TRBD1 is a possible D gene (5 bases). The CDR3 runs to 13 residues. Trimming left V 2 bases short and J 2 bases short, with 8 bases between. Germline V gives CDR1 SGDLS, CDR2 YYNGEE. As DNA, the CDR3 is TGTGCCAGCAGCGTCTCGGACACCTACGAGCAGTACTTC. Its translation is CASSVSDTYEQYF.

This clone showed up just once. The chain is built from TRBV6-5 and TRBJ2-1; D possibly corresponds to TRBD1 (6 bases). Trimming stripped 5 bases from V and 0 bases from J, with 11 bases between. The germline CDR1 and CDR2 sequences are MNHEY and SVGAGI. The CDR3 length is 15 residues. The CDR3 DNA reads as TGTGCCAGCAGTCCACCGGACAGCTCCTACAATGAGCAGTTCTTC. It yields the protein CASSPPDSSYNEQFF.

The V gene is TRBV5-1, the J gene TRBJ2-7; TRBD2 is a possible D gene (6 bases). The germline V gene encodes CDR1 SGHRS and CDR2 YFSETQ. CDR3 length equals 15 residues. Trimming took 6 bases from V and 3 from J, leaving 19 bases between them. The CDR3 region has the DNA TGCGCCAGCACGCTCTCCCGGGACTTCTACTACGAGCAGTACTTC. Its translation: CASTLSRDFYYEQYF.

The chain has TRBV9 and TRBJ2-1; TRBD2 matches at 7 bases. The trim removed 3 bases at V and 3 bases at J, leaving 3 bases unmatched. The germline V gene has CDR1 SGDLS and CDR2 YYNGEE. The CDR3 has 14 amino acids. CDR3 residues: CASSEGTNYNEQFF. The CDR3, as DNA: TGTGCCAGCAGCGAGGGGACTAACTACAATGAGCAGTTCTTC.

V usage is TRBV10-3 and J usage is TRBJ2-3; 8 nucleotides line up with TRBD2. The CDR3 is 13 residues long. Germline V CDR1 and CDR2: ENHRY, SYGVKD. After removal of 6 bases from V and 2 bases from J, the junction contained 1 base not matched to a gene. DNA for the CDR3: TGTGCCATCAGCGGGGGGGTCACAGATACGCAGTATTTT. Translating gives CAISGGVTDTQYF.

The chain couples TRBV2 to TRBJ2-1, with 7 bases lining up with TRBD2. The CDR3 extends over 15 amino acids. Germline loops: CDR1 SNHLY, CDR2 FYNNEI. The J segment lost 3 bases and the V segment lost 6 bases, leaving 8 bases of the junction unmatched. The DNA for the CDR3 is TGTGCCAGCAGGGAGACTAGGGAGGGCTACAATGAGCAGTTCTTC. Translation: CASRETREGYNEQFF.

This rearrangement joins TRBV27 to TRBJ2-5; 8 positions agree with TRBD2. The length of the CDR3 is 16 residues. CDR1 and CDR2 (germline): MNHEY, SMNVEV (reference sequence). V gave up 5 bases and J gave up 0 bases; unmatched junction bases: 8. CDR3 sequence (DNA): TGTGCCAGCAGTGATTTAGCGGGAATGTACCAAGAGACCCAGTACTTC. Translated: CASSDLAGMYQETQYF.

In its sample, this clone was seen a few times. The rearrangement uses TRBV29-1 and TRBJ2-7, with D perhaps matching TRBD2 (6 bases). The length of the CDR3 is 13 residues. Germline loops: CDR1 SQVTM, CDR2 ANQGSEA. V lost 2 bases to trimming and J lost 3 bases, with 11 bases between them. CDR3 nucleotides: TGCAGCGTTGAACCGGAGGGAAGCTACGAGCAGTACTTC. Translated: CSVEPEGSYEQYF.

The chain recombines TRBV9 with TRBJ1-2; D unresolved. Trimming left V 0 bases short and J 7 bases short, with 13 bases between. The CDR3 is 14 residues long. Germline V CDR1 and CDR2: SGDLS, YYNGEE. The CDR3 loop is CASSVEGTELGYTF. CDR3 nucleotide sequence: TGTGCCAGCAGCGTAGAGGGTACAGAGCTTGGCTACACCTTC. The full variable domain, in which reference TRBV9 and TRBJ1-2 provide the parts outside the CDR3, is DSGVTQTPKHLITATGQRVTLRCSPRSGDLSVYWYQQSLDQGLQFLIQYYNGEERAKGNILERFSAQQFPDLHSELNLSSLELGDSALYFCASSVEGTELGYTFGSGTRLTVV.

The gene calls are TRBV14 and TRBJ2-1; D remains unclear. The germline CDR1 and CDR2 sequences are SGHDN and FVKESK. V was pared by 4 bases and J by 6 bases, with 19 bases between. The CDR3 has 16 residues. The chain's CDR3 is CASSPLSGYSPNEQFF. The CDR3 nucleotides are TGTGCCAGCAGCCCCCTCAGTGGGTATTCCCCCAATGAGCAGTTCTTC.

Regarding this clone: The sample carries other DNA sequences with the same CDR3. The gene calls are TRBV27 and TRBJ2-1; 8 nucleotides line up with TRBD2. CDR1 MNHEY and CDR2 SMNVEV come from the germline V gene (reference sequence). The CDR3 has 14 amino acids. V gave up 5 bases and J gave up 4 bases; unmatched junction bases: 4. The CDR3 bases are TGTGCCAGCAGTCCGGGGGGGGTTTACAATGAGCAGTTCTTC. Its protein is CASSPGGVYNEQFF.

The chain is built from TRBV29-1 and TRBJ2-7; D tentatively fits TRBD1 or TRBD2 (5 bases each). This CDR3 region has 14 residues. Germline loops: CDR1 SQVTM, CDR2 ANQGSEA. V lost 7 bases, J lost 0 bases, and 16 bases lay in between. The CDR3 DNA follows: TGCAGCGCCATAGGGGCAGGAGGCTCCTACGAGCAGTACTTC. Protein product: CSAIGAGGSYEQYF.

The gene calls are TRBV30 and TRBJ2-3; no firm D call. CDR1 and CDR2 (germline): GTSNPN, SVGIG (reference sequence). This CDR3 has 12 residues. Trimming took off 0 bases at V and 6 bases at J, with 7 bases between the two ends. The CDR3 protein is CAWSVLMDTQYF. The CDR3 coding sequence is TGTGCCTGGAGTGTATTGATGGATACGCAGTATTTT.

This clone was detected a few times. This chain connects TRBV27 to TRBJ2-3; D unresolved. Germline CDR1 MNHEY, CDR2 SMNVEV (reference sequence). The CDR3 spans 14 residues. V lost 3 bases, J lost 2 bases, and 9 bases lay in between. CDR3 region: CASSFIDFTDTQYF. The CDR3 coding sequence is TGTGCCAGCAGTTTCATCGACTTCACAGATACGCAGTATTTT.

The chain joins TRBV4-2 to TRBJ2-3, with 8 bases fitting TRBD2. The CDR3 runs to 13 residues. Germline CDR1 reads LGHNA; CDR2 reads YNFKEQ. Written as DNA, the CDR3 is TGTGCTACGCGGGGTAGCGGGGAGGTCGCGCAGTATTTT. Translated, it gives CATRGSGEVAQYF.

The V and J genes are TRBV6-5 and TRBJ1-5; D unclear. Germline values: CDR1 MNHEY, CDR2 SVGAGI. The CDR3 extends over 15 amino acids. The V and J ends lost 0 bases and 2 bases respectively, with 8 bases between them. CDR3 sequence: CASSYSGQGNQPQHF. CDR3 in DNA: TGTGCCAGCAGTTACTCAGGGCAGGGCAATCAGCCCCAGCATTTT.